Listed below are T cell receptor beta chains from one sample, sequenced in a study of OX40 agonist ivuxolimab in advanced cancers. Some clones are missing from TCRdb's copy, which holds only in-frame ones; the method was immunoSEQ multiplex PCR. The table includes approximately 49,000 clones, around 84% detected once. Source: CD4+ or CD8+ T cells sorted from blood, taken in a trial of the OX40 agonist ivuxolimab. The receptors come from an adult with an advanced solid tumor such as melanoma, head and neck, liver or kidney cancer. The CDR3 runs from the conserved cysteine through the conserved F or W. A D gene is named only where the DNA matches it firmly. Not all rows give a size; the values are once, few, many and, for expanded clones, a class.

TGTGCCAGCAGTTTATATCAGGGGGCCCAGGAGACCCAGTACTTC	CASSLYQGAQETQYF	TRBD1	TRBJ2-5	-	15	TRBV28
TGTGCCAGCGTGGCGGGGGGCACCGGAGCCACAGATACGCAGTATTTT	CASVAGGTGATDTQYF	TRBD2	TRBJ2-3	-	16	TRBV5-4
TGTGCCAGCAGCTTAATCAGCAATGAGCAGTTCTTC	CASSLISNEQFF	-	TRBJ2-1	-	12	TRBV7-9
TGTGCCTGGAGCCTCGCCCCAGCAGGGACCGAGCAGTACTTC	CAWSLAPAGTEQYF	-	TRBJ2-7	-	14	TRBV30
TGTGCCAGCAGCACGGGACTAGCGGGAGGTGAGCAGTTCTTC	CASSTGLAGGEQFF	TRBD2	TRBJ2-1	-	14	TRBV9
TGTGCCAGCAGCTTTTCCCCCACTGAAGCTTTCTTT	CASSFSPTEAFF	-	TRBJ1-1	-	12	TRBV5-6
TGTGCCAGCAGTCCGTCATCGCTGACCGAGCAGTTCTTC	CASSPSSLTEQFF	-	TRBJ2-1	-	13	TRBV27
TGTGCCAGCAGCTTGTGGGGAGACAGAAACAATCAGCCCCAGCATTTT	CASSLWGDRNNQPQHF	-	TRBJ1-5	once	16	TRBV7-8
TGTGCCAGCAGCCCTCTCGGGGTGGGCACTGAAGCTTTCTTT	CASSPLGVGTEAFF	-	TRBJ1-1	-	14	TRBV7-2
TGTGCCAGCAGCCATCCAAGTCACAATGAGCAGTTCTTC	CASSHPSHNEQFF	-	TRBJ2-1	-	13	TRBV7-9
TGTGCCAGCAGTTTATCCATTAGCTCCTACGAGCAGTACTTC	CASSLSISSYEQYF	-	TRBJ2-7	-	14	TRBV27
TGTGCCAGCAGCGTACCGCGGGAAACGACTTACAATGAGCAGTTCTTC	CASSVPRETTYNEQFF	-	TRBJ2-1	-	16	TRBV9
TGTGCCAGCAGCTTACCAGGGGGGACAGGGTTCCTGAACACTGAAGCTTTCTTT	CASSLPGGTGFLNTEAFF	TRBD1	TRBJ1-1	-	18	TRBV7-6
TGTGCCAGCAGCGTAGGTGCGTCAACTAATGAAAAACTGTTTTTT	CASSVGASTNEKLFF	-	TRBJ1-4	-	15	TRBV9
TGTGCCAGCAGCCAAGGGACTATAACGACCAATGAGCAGTTCTTC	CASSQGTITTNEQFF	TRBD2	TRBJ2-1	-	15	TRBV11-2
TGTGCCAGCAGTTGGGCAGGGGGGACCTACGAGCAGTACTTC	CASSWAGGTYEQYF	-	TRBJ2-7	-	14	TRBV27
TGTGCCAGCAGCATTCCGACAGGGGACGAGCAGTACTTC	CASSIPTGDEQYF	TRBD1	TRBJ2-7	-	13	TRBV5-6
TGTGCCAGCAGCTTGACGGACAGGCCCTCTGGAAACACCATATATTTT	CASSLTDRPSGNTIYF	TRBD1	TRBJ1-3	-	16	TRBV7-9
TGTGCCAGCAGTGAGGGACCAGATACGCAGTATTTT	CASSEGPDTQYF	-	TRBJ2-3	-	12	TRBV27
TGTGCCAGCAGCACCCGTGGTAGCCCCAAACCTGACACCGGGGAGCTGTTTTTT	CASSTRGSPKPDTGELFF	-	TRBJ2-2	once	18	TRBV7-9
TGTGCCAGCAGTTTATTGCAGGGGGCAATGGAGACCCAGTACTTC	CASSLLQGAMETQYF	TRBD1	TRBJ2-5	-	15	TRBV27
TGTGCCAGCAGCTTATACCAAGGCGGGGAACTCTCCTACAATGAGCAGTTCTTC	CASSLYQGGELSYNEQFF	-	TRBJ2-1	-	18	TRBV7-6
TGTGCCAGCCGTTTCATCGGAGAGACCCAGTACTTC	CASRFIGETQYF	-	TRBJ2-5	-	12	TRBV28
TGCGCCAGCAGCCAGAGCTCCTACGAGCAGTACTTC	CASSQSSYEQYF	-	TRBJ2-7	-	12	TRBV5-1
TGTGCCAGCAGCTTGGTCCCAGGGGGTACTTACGAGCAGTACTTC	CASSLVPGGTYEQYF	TRBD1	TRBJ2-7	-	15	TRBV5-5
TGTGCCAGTAGTTGGGGATATAATCAGCCCCAGCATTTT	CASSWGYNQPQHF	-	TRBJ1-5	-	13	TRBV19
TGTGCCAGCAGCTTTAGCAATGAGCAGTTCTTC	CASSFSNEQFF	-	TRBJ2-1	-	11	TRBV5-4
TGCAGCGCCTCGTTGGAGAGCTCTGGAAACACCATATATTTT	CSASLESSGNTIYF	-	TRBJ1-3	-	14	TRBV29-1
TGTGCCAGCAGTCAAAGGGTTGGGAACACTGAAGCTTTCTTT	CASSQRVGNTEAFF	-	TRBJ1-1	-	14	TRBV5-5
TGTGCCAGCAGCTTAGCGGACTCCATTCAGTACTTC	CASSLADSIQYF	-	TRBJ2-4	-	12	TRBV13
TGTGCCAGCAGTTTGCAGCACAACTCCTACGAGCAGTACTTC	CASSLQHNSYEQYF	-	TRBJ2-7	few	14	TRBV27
TGTGCCAGTAGTATAGCGTTAGCGGGAGGGCCGACAGATACGCAGTATTTT	CASSIALAGGPTDTQYF	TRBD2	TRBJ2-3	few	17	TRBV19